The 28 T cell receptor beta chains given below trace back to one sample, sequenced in a study of T-cell reconstitution after alpha-beta-depleted transplantation in children. The TCRbeta library was prepared with unique molecular identifiers. Using its own MiXCR run on the PCR reads, TCRdb lists one record per CDR3 protein. The sample has roughly 400,000 distinct CDR3 sequences, 20% seen once; the top ten hold 3.5% to 4%. The sequenced sample was PBMCs from the stem cell graft donor, obtained from the stem cell graft. These receptors all stem from a human donor who donated a stem cell graft to a child with acute myeloid leukemia.

The V gene is TRBV4-2, the J gene TRBJ2-7; D may be TRBD1 (5 bases). V dropped 3 bases and J dropped 2 bases, with 5 bases sitting between them. CDR3 length equals 12 residues. Germline-derived CDR1 and CDR2 are LGHNA and YNFKEQ. CDR3 region: CASSQDTYEQYF. In nucleotides, the CDR3 is TGTGCCAGCAGCCAGGACACCTACGAGCAGTACTTC.

The chain employs TRBV7-2 and TRBJ2-7, with D tentatively TRBD1 (6 bases). Germline loops: CDR1 SGHTA, CDR2 FQGNSA. V was shortened by 0 bases and J by 2 bases, with 11 bases between the two germline ends. This CDR3 contains 15 residues. The CDR3 DNA sequence: TGTGCCAGCAGCTTAGCGGGGGCAGGGACCTACGAGCAGTACTTC. Translating gives CASSLAGAGTYEQYF.

This clonotype was found many times. The J gene is TRBJ2-1, the V gene TRBV6-1, with D possibly being TRBD2 (6 bases). This CDR3 comprises 14 residues. Trimming took off 5 bases at V and 7 bases at J, with 15 bases between the two ends. Germline lookup yields CDR1 MNHNS and CDR2 SASEGT. The CDR3 region is CASSKGLPGNEQFF. The DNA of the CDR3 is TGTGCCAGCAGTAAGGGACTCCCGGGAAATGAGCAGTTCTTC.

In this sample, this clonotype turned up a few times. The CDR3 DNA sequence: TGTGCCAGCAGCCTACCACGGTTTAGCGGCGAGCAGTTCTTC. Its protein is CASSLPRFSGEQFF. The gene calls are TRBV7-8 and TRBJ2-1; D possibly corresponds to TRBD2 (6 bases). There are 14 residues in the CDR3. Germline CDR1 is SGHVS and CDR2 is FQNEAQ. V lost 5 bases and J lost 10, with 18 bases in between.

This clonotype was counted a few times. V is TRBV5-1 and J is TRBJ2-7, with 14 bases fitting TRBD2. Germline values: CDR1 SGHRS, CDR2 YFSETQ. The CDR3 loop spans 17 amino acids. J lost 2 bases, V lost 3 bases, and 7 bases had no gene match. CDR3: CASSSGLAGVIPYEQYF. The CDR3 nucleotides are TGCGCCAGCAGCTCGGGACTAGCGGGAGTAATACCCTACGAGCAGTACTTC.

The chain employs TRBV12-3 or TRBV12-4 and TRBJ2-2; D may be TRBD2 (6 bases). V was pared by 3 bases and J by 4 bases, with 12 bases between. The CDR3 has 15 amino acids. The CDR3 region is CASSLTGEATGELFF. The DNA for the CDR3 is TGTGCCAGCAGTTTGACGGGAGAGGCCACCGGGGAGCTGTTTTTT.

This clonotype came up many times. The chain couples TRBV20-1 to TRBJ1-2, with D possibly being TRBD1 (5 bases). Germline V lookup: CDR1 DFQATT, CDR2 SNEGSKA (reference sequence). The CDR3 covers 14 residues. Trimming cost V 6 bases and J 4 bases, with 18 bases left between them. The CDR3 DNA reads as TGCAGTGCAGGGGTCGATGATATGGTCTATGGCTACACCTTC. This codes for CSAGVDDMVYGYTF.

The gene calls are TRBV4-1 and TRBJ2-5, with D perhaps given as TRBD1 or TRBD2 (5 bases each). With 5 bases removed from V and 5 bases from J, the gap between germline ends came to 21 bases. The CDR3 is made up of 16 amino acids. Looked up from germline, CDR1 is MGHRA and CDR2 is YSYEKL. CDR3 amino acids: CASSGIKYGAGETQYF. The DNA for the CDR3 is TGCGCCAGCAGCGGGATCAAGTACGGGGCCGGGGAGACCCAGTACTTC.

V usage is TRBV4-1 and J usage is TRBJ2-7, with a weak D call TRBD2 (6 bases). The length of the CDR3 is 12 residues. Germline lookup yields CDR1 MGHRA and CDR2 YSYEKL. Trimming took 4 bases from V and 6 from J, leaving 10 bases between them. CDR3 region: CASSPGLREQYF. In nucleotides, the CDR3 is TGCGCCAGCAGCCCGGGACTCCGCGAGCAGTACTTC.

This chain links TRBV12-3 or TRBV12-4 with TRBJ1-2, with D maybe TRBD1 (5 bases). Trimming pared 6 bases from V and 0 bases from J, leaving 11 bases between. The CDR3 sequence is 14 residues long. The CDR3 is CASRRDGANYGYTF. DNA for the CDR3: TGTGCCAGCAGGCGGGACGGAGCTAACTATGGCTACACCTTC.

This chain connects TRBV12-3 or TRBV12-4 to TRBJ2-3; D is undetermined. The CDR3 consists of 15 residues. Trimming removed 6 bases from V and 0 bases from J, with 13 bases in between. The CDR3 DNA reads as TGTGCCAGCAGCTATCCATCTCTCAGCACAGATACGCAGTATTTT. Its protein product is CASSYPSLSTDTQYF.

This clonotype has only one observation. The chain carries TRBV20-1 and TRBJ2-3; possibly TRBD1 or TRBD2 for D (5 bases each). CDR1 is DFQATT and CDR2 is SNEGSKA in the germline V gene (reference sequence). CDR3 length: 12 residues. The germline V and J ends were trimmed by 6 bases and 2 bases, with 9 bases remaining between them. CDR3 sequence: CSAEGPTDTQYF. CDR3 sequence (DNA): TGCAGTGCAGAGGGGCCCACAGATACGCAGTATTTT.

This chain links TRBV2 with TRBJ2-1, with TRBD2 matching over 13 bases. J lost 11 bases, V lost 6 bases, and 7 bases had no gene match. The CDR3 length is 14 residues. Germline assignment: CDR1 SNHLY and CDR2 FYNNEI. CDR3 nucleotides: TGTGCCAGCAGGGGACTAGCGGGATTTGTGAAGCAGTTCTTC. Amino acid sequence: CASRGLAGFVKQFF.

This clonotype has only a few counts. The rearrangement joins TRBV5-1 to TRBJ2-1; TRBD2 aligns across 8 bases. Germline values: CDR1 SGHRS, CDR2 YFSETQ. The junction had 5 bases not matched to a gene; V was cut back by 0 bases and J by 3 bases. The length of the CDR3 is 16 residues. This chain's CDR3 is CASSLAGLAGYNEQFF. As DNA, the CDR3 is TGCGCCAGCAGCTTGGCCGGCCTAGCGGGCTACAATGAGCAGTTCTTC.

The chain carries TRBV9 and TRBJ2-7, with 11 bases matching TRBD1. The CDR3 has 16 residues. The germline CDR1 and CDR2 sequences are SGDLS and YYNGEE. V shed 3 bases and J 3 bases; nucleotides not matched to a gene: 8. CDR3: CASSEGTGGQLYEQYF. The CDR3 nucleotides are TGTGCCAGCAGCGAGGGGACAGGGGGTCAACTCTACGAGCAGTACTTC.

This chain joins TRBV4-3 and TRBJ2-7; TRBD1 is a possible D gene (5 bases). V was cut by 4 bases and J by 3 bases, with 13 bases left in between. Germline-derived CDR1 and CDR2 are LGHNA and YSLEER. CDR3 length: 14 residues. The CDR3 loop is CASSREFTGYEQYF. The CDR3 DNA reads TGCGCCAGCAGCCGGGAATTTACAGGCTACGAGCAGTACTTC.

Here the CDR3 DNA reads TGCGCCAGCAGCCAAGACCCCCTGGGGGTATACGAGCAGTACTTC. Encoded protein: CASSQDPLGVYEQYF. The V and J genes are TRBV4-1 and TRBJ2-7; D assignment may be TRBD1 or TRBD2 (5 bases each). Looked up from germline, CDR1 is MGHRA and CDR2 is YSYEKL. The CDR3 spans 15 residues. V lost 0 bases, J lost 4 bases, and 13 bases lay in between.

The chain links TRBV12-3 or TRBV12-4 to TRBJ2-5; 7 positions agree with TRBD1. This CDR3 is 13 amino acids long. The V and J ends lost 7 bases and 4 bases, in that order; junction bases with no gene match: 6. The CDR3 loop reads CASTTTGAETQYF. The CDR3 DNA sequence: TGTGCCAGCACCACAACAGGGGCAGAGACCCAGTACTTC.

The chain employs TRBV6-4 and TRBJ2-7; perhaps TRBD2 as D (5 bases). V was pared by 5 bases and J by 5 bases, with 16 bases between. The CDR3 totals 14 residues. Germline CDR1 and CDR2: MRHNA and SNTAGT. The CDR3 sequence is CASSLEAGPHEQYF. The CDR3 bases are TGTGCCAGCAGTCTGGAGGCAGGTCCCCACGAGCAGTACTTC.

The chain employs TRBV6-1 and TRBJ2-1; D ambiguous. V lost 8 bases and J lost 3, with 14 bases in between. This CDR3 spans 14 amino acids. Germline CDR1 and CDR2: MNHNS and SASEGT. The CDR3 loop reads CASLGTGLYNEQFF. The CDR3 nucleotides are TGTGCCAGCCTGGGTACCGGGCTCTACAATGAGCAGTTCTTC.

The chain recombines TRBV5-4 with TRBJ1-5; a possible D gene is TRBD1 (6 bases). The V gene's germline CDR1 is SGHNT and CDR2 YYREEE (reference sequence). The CDR3 spans 14 residues. DNA of the CDR3: TGTGCTTGGGGGCTAGGGTATAGCAATCAGCCCCAGCATTTT. This encodes CAWGLGYSNQPQHF.

In this sample, this clonotype turned up a few times. The rearrangement uses TRBV6-2 or TRBV6-3 and TRBJ2-7; 7 bases agree with TRBD1. There are 13 residues in the CDR3. Unmatched junction bases numbered 8, after V lost 7 bases and J lost 5 bases. Germline lookup yields CDR1 MNHEY and CDR2 SVGEGT. In DNA, the CDR3 is TGTGCCAGCACAAATAGGGGGCCGGACGAGCAGTACTTC. Translating gives CASTNRGPDEQYF.

The V and J genes are TRBV12-3 or TRBV12-4 and TRBJ2-1; possibly TRBD2 for D (5 bases). This CDR3 contains 16 residues. Deletions cut 5 bases from V and 4 bases from J, with 18 bases between. Here the CDR3 DNA reads TGTGCCAGCAGTCCCGATAGCGAAAGGAGGTACAATGAGCAGTTCTTC. Encoded protein: CASSPDSERRYNEQFF.

The sample holds a few counts of this clonotype. A clone one base away is much larger, so this may be a read error. The rearrangement joins TRBV12-3 or TRBV12-4 to TRBJ2-5; TRBD2 matches 8 bases. V gave up 5 bases and J gave up 4 bases; unmatched junction bases: 6. The CDR3 extends over 14 amino acids. In DNA form, the CDR3 reads TGTGCCAGCAGTACCGGGACTAGGGGAGAGACCCAGTACTTC. Its translation is CASSTGTRGETQYF.

This clonotype was seen a few times. This sequence joins TRBV10-3 and TRBJ2-1; TRBD2 might be the D (7 bases). The CDR3 has 15 amino acids. The ends were cut back, 11 bases at V and 3 bases at J, with 20 bases in the middle. Germline CDR1 is ENHRY and CDR2 is SYGVKD. The CDR3 DNA reads TGTGCCCTAATCGGGGGCGGGAGAGACTACAATGAGCAGTTCTTC. This sequence encodes CALIGGGRDYNEQFF.

This clonotype was recorded many times. J is TRBJ2-7 and V is TRBV6-2 or TRBV6-3; 7 nucleotides align to TRBD1. With 5 bases clipped from V and 2 bases from J, the junction kept 9 bases outside the gene matches. The germline CDR1 and CDR2 sequences are MNHEY and SVGEGT. The CDR3 runs 15 residues. The CDR3 coding sequence is TGTGCCAGCAGTGATCCGACAGGGAATCCCTACGAGCAGTACTTC. Its translation is CASSDPTGNPYEQYF.

The rearrangement joins TRBV12-3 or TRBV12-4 to TRBJ2-3; D unresolved. V shed 7 bases and J shed 0 bases, with 14 bases lying between them. This CDR3 region has 15 residues. CDR3 residues: CASTFRPVSTDTQYF. For the CDR3, the DNA is TGTGCCAGCACCTTTAGGCCCGTTAGCACAGATACGCAGTATTTT.

The rearrangement links TRBV19 to TRBJ2-7; the D is unclear. In germline, CDR1 is LNHDA, CDR2 SQIVND (reference sequence). This CDR3 is built from 13 residues. The V and J ends lost 1 base and 2 bases respectively, with 6 bases between them. CDR3 loop: CASSIGETYEQYF. For the CDR3, the DNA is TGTGCCAGTAGTATAGGGGAAACCTACGAGCAGTACTTC.